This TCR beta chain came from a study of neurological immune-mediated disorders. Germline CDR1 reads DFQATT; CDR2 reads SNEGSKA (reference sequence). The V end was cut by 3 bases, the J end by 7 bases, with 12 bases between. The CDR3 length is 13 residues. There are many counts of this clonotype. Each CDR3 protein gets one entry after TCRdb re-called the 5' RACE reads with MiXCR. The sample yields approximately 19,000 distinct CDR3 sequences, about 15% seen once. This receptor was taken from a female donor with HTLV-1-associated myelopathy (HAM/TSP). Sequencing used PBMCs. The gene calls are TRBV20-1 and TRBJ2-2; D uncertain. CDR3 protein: CSASLTLDGELFF. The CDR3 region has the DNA TGCAGTGCTAGTCTGACACTGGACGGGGAGCTGTTTTTT.